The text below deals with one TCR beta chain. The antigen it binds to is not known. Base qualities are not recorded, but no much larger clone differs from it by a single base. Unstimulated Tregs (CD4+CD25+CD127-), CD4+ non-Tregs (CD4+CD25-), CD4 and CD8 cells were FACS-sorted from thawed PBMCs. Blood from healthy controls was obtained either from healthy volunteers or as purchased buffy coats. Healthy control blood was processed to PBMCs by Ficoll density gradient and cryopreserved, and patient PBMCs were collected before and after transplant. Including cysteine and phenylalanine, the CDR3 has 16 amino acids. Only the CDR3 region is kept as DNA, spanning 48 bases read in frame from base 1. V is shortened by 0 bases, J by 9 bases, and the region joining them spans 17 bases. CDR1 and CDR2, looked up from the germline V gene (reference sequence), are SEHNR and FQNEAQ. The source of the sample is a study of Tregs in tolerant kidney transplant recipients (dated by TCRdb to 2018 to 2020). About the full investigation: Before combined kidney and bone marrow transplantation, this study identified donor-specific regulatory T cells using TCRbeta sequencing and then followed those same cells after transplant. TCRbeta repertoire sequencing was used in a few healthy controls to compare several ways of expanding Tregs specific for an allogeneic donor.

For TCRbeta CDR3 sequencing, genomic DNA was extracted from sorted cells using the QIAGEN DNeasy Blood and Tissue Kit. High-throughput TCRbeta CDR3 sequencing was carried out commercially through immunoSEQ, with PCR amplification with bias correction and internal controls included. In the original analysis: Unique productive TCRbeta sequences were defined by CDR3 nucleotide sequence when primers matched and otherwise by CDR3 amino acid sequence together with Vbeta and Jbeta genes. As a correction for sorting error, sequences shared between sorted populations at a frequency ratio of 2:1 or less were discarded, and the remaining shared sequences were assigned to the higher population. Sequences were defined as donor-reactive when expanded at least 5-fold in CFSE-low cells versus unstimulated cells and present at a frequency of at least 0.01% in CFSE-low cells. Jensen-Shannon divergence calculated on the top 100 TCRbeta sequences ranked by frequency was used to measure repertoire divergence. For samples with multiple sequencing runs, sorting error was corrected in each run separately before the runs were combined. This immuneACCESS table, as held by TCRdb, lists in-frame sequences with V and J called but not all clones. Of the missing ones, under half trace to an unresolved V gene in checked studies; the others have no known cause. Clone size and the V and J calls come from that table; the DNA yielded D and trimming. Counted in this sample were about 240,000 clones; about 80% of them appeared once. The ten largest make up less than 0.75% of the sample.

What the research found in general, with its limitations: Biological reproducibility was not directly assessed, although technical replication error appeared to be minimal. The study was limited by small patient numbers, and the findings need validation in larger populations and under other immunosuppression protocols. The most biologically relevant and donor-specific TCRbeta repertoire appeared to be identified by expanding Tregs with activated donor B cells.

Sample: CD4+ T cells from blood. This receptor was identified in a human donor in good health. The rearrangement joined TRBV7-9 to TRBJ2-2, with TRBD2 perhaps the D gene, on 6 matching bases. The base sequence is TGTGCCAGCAGCTTAGCGACCCGGAGGGGTGACCGGGAGCTGTTTTTT. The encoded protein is CASSLATRRGDRELFF.